A single sample is the source of the 26 T cell receptor beta chains below, sequenced in a study of naive and memory T cell subsets. Ligated cDNA was amplified by four rounds of PCR with nested alpha and beta constant-region primers and SP2. From the UMI-ligation and nested PCR reads, TCRdb called clonotypes with MiXCR, one entry per CDR3 protein. Its table records under 70 distinct CDR3 sequences. Material: CD8+ TEMRA cells from blood. The sample's subset: effector memory re-expressing CD45RA, CD45RA+ CD27-. The receptors here all came from a human donor in good health.

Points on this clonotype: This beta chain is an unintended read in a library built for alpha chains; its size means little. V is TRBV2 and J is TRBJ1-5; 9 bases agree with TRBD1. Germline trimming cut 5 bases from V and 4 bases from J; bases unmatched to any gene: 6. This CDR3 has 15 amino acids. CDR1 and CDR2 (germline): SNHLY, FYNNEI. CDR3 loop: CASSTGTGNNQPQHF. Here the CDR3 DNA reads TGTGCCAGCAGTACCGGGACAGGGAATAATCAGCCCCAGCATTTT.

Points on this clonotype: This beta chain slipped into a library made for alpha chains as a stray read, so its size is not meaningful. This chain uses TRBV7-9 with TRBJ2-5; D perhaps matches TRBD2 (6 bases). The germline V gene has CDR1 SEHNR and CDR2 FQNEAQ (reference sequence). The CDR3 has 17 residues. V lost 6 bases and J 4 bases, leaving 24 bases between the germline ends. The CDR3 protein is CASSVSLSKRAPETQYF. CDR3 DNA: TGTGCCAGCAGTGTATCCTTGAGCAAGCGGGCCCCAGAGACCCAGTACTTC.

A remark on this clonotype: Since the library was made to target alpha chains, this beta chain is a stray read and its abundance is not meaningful. For the CDR3, the DNA is TGTGCCATCAGTGGGAGCGGGGATGAGCAGTTCTTC. This encodes CAISGSGDEQFF. The chain has TRBV10-3 and TRBJ2-1; TRBD2 matches 7 bases. Per the germline V gene, CDR1 is ENHRY and CDR2 is SYGVKD. This CDR3 is built from 12 residues. V dropped 4 bases and J dropped 8; count of bases not matched to a gene: 2.

The table lists this clonotype with a count of one. This beta chain was picked up by a library intended for alpha chains and is off target, so its count carries little meaning. The genes are TRBV5-4 and TRBJ2-1; TRBD1 agrees at 8 bases. Germline CDR1 is SGHNT and CDR2 is YYREEE (reference sequence). The CDR3 covers 17 residues. J lost 0 bases, V lost 4 bases, and 9 bases had no gene match. The CDR3 protein is CASSLGQVSSSYNEQFF. In nucleotides, the CDR3 is TGTGCCAGCAGCCTGGGACAGGTTTCGAGCTCCTACAATGAGCAGTTCTTC.

Of note for this clonotype: This beta chain represents an off-target read in a library built for alpha chains; its size is of limited meaning. The genes are TRBV27 and TRBJ1-5; D is ambiguous. Trimming removed 4 bases from V and 1 base from J, with 5 bases in between. This CDR3 is built from 13 residues. Looked up from germline, CDR1 is MNHEY and CDR2 is SMNVEV (reference sequence). CDR3 amino acids: CASSSWSNQPQHF. The CDR3 nucleotides are TGTGCCAGCAGTTCTTGGAGCAATCAGCCCCAGCATTTT.

On this clonotype: This beta chain appears as a stray read in a library generated for alpha chains; its size is not informative. The rearrangement uses TRBV10-3 and TRBJ1-6; no firm D call. Germline lookup yields CDR1 ENHRY and CDR2 SYGVKD. This CDR3 has 13 amino acids. The V gene lost 7 bases and the J gene lost 7 bases, with 11 bases spanning the gap. The CDR3 region has the DNA TGTGCCATCACTCGGGAGGTGAATTCACCCCTCCACTTT. It yields the protein CAITREVNSPLHF.

Concerning this clonotype itself: Found in a library prepared for alpha chains, this beta chain is an off-target read, and its abundance has little meaning. The chain employs TRBV10-3 and TRBJ2-2; TRBD1 matches at 8 bases. CDR1 and CDR2 (germline): ENHRY, SYGVKD. Germline trimming cut 9 bases from V and 6 bases from J; bases unmatched to any gene: 9. The CDR3 is 14 amino acids. The CDR3 DNA is TGTGCCATGTCGGTGGACAGGGAGGCCGGGGAGCTGTTTTTT. Translated, it gives CAMSVDREAGELFF.

This clonotype was seen a few times. In a library made to pick up alpha chains, this beta chain is a stray read with a size that means little. The chain has TRBV20-1 and TRBJ2-7; TRBD2 matches at 9 bases. Trimming at V came to 3 bases and at J to 2 bases, leaving 2 bases not matched to a gene. Germline loops: CDR1 DFQATT, CDR2 SNEGSKA (reference sequence). The CDR3 has 13 residues. The CDR3 reads CSARGGGAYEQYF. The DNA for the CDR3 is TGCAGTGCTAGGGGCGGGGGGGCCTACGAGCAGTACTTC.

Only one count was recorded for this clonotype. This beta chain represents an off-target read in a library built for alpha chains; its size is of limited meaning. In DNA, the CDR3 is TGTGCCAGCAGCCAAGAGCTAGCGGGACCGAACACCGGGGAGCTGTTTTTT. This gives the protein CASSQELAGPNTGELFF. J is TRBJ2-2 and V is TRBV4-2, with 9 nucleotides matching TRBD2. CDR1 is LGHNA and CDR2 is YNFKEQ in the germline V gene. CDR3 length: 17 residues. Unmatched junction bases numbered 2, after V lost 0 bases and J lost 0 bases.

This clonotype was detected only a few times. Little can be read into the size of this beta chain, an off-target read in a library designed for alpha chains. The chain uses TRBV28 and TRBJ2-2, with D unclear. The CDR3 runs 14 residues. V was shortened by 2 bases and J by 4 bases, with 8 bases between the two germline ends. Germline CDR1 reads MDHEN; CDR2 reads SYDVKM. CDR3 protein: CASSLASFTGELFF. For the CDR3, the DNA is TGTGCCAGCAGTTTAGCCAGTTTCACCGGGGAGCTGTTTTTT.

About this clonotype: This beta chain was picked up by a library intended for alpha chains and is off target, so its count carries little meaning. The chain has TRBV11-2 and TRBJ2-1, with 8 bases aligning to TRBD1. Looked up from germline, CDR1 is SGHAT and CDR2 is FQNNGV. This CDR3 spans 14 amino acids. With 5 bases clipped from V and 9 bases from J, the junction kept 9 bases outside the gene matches. The CDR3 spells CASSTAGTGIEQFF. The DNA of the CDR3 is TGTGCCAGCAGCACCGCCGGGACAGGAATTGAGCAGTTCTTC.

Only a few counts were recorded for this clonotype. This beta chain is an unintended read in a library built for alpha chains; its size means little. The chain carries TRBV6-1 and TRBJ2-6; D is unclear. V was trimmed by 4 bases and J by 4 bases, leaving 11 bases between them. The germline gives CDR1 MNHNS, CDR2 SASEGT. This CDR3 has 15 residues. In DNA, the CDR3 is TGTGCCAGCAGTGCTTCTAACAGAGGGGCCAACGTCCTGACTTTC. It yields the protein CASSASNRGANVLTF.

The sample holds a few counts of this clonotype. A library made for alpha chains picked up this beta chain off target, so its size means little. J is TRBJ1-1 and V is TRBV25-1; possible D gene TRBD1, 5 bases. Germline lookup yields CDR1 MGHDK and CDR2 SYGVNS. The CDR3 covers 12 residues. Trimming took off 5 bases at V and 5 bases at J, with 9 bases between the two ends. The CDR3 DNA sequence: TGTGCCAGCAGTCTAGGGGATACTGAAGCTTTCTTT. Its protein is CASSLGDTEAFF.

Comment on this clonotype: A library prepared for alpha chains yielded this beta chain as an off-target read; its size is of little meaning. The V and J genes are TRBV6-2 or TRBV6-3 and TRBJ2-1; D unclear. This CDR3 is 11 amino acids long. Germline-derived CDR1 and CDR2 are MNHEY and SVGEGT. V shed 1 base and J shed 10 bases, with 5 bases lying between them. The CDR3 DNA reads TGTGCCAGCAGTTACTGGATGGAGCAGTTCTTC. As protein: CASSYWMEQFF.

This clonotype has only a few counts. At one end, the junction sequence differs from germline, possibly due to a read error. Within a library made for alpha chains, this beta chain is off target, and its count is uninformative. The CDR3 loop reads CASSIVSRTYNEQLF. The CDR3 region has the DNA TGTGCCAGTAGTATAGTAAGCAGGACGTACAATGAGCAGTTATTC. The genes are TRBV19 and TRBJ2-1; D gene uncertain. Germline V CDR1 and CDR2: LNHDA, SQIVND (reference sequence). This CDR3 comprises 15 residues. Variable domain in full (rest from reference TRBV19 and TRBJ2-1): DGGITQSPKYLFRKEGQNVTLSCEQNLNHDAMYWYRQDPGQGLRLIYYSQIVNDFQKGDIAEGYSVSREKKESFPLTVTSAQKNPTAFYLCASSIVSRTYNEQLFGPGTRLTVL.

A note on this clonotype: Because this beta chain is a stray read in a library intended to capture alpha chains, its abundance should not be given much weight. V is TRBV5-6 and J is TRBJ2-3, with 13 bases fitting TRBD2. Germline CDR1 and CDR2: SGHDT and YYEEEE. Trimming at V came to 0 bases and at J to 5 bases, leaving 0 bases not matched to a gene. This CDR3 contains 15 residues. CDR3 DNA: TGTGCCAGCAGCTTGGGGACTAGCGGGGGAGATACGCAGTATTTT. This translates into CASSLGTSGGDTQYF.

Remarks on this clonotype: This beta chain is an off-target read within a library intended for alpha chains, so its frequency means little. The chain is built from TRBV12-3 or TRBV12-4 and TRBJ1-3; D ambiguous. The germline V and J ends were trimmed by 7 bases and 1 base, with 11 bases remaining between them. The CDR3 contains 14 residues. CDR3 sequence (DNA): TGTGCCAGCAACCCATTAGCGTCTGGAAACACCATATATTTT. It codes for CASNPLASGNTIYF.

To note about this clonotype: This beta chain came through as a stray read in a library set up for alpha chains, and its size says little. The chain links TRBV6-1 to TRBJ2-7; D unresolved. The germline CDR1 and CDR2 sequences are MNHNS and SASEGT. Deletions cut 4 bases from V and 2 bases from J, with 3 bases between. This CDR3 region has 11 residues. Here the CDR3 DNA reads TGTGCCAGCAGTGGTACCTACGAGCAGTACTTC. Translation: CASSGTYEQYF.

Concerning this clonotype itself: The germline gene is not matched at one end of the junction; a read error may be the cause. This beta chain represents an off-target read in a library built for alpha chains; its size is of limited meaning. The CDR3 sequence: CGCRTGGSDEQFF. CDR3 DNA: TGCGGTTGCAGGACAGGGGGTAGCGATGAGCAGTTCTTC. The chain uses TRBV5-4 and TRBJ2-1; TRBD1 matches at 10 bases. This CDR3 region has 13 residues. CDR1 and CDR2 from the germline V gene are SGHNT and YYREEE (reference sequence).

Turning to this clonotype: Being off target in a library aimed at alpha chains, this beta chain has a size of little meaning. The V gene is TRBV27, the J gene TRBJ2-3, with a weak D call TRBD1 (5 bases). The CDR3 runs 15 residues. Germline V gene lookup returns CDR1 MNHEY and CDR2 SMNVEV (reference sequence). V lost 2 bases and J 0 bases, leaving 9 bases between the germline ends. The CDR3 bases are TGTGCCAGCAGTTTAAGACAGCCGAGCACAGATACGCAGTATTTT. Translating gives CASSLRQPSTDTQYF.

In the case of this clonotype: The library was built for alpha chains, so this beta chain is an off-target read and its size means little. The V call is TRBV3-1, the J call TRBJ2-1; D may be TRBD2 (6 bases). Germline CDR1 and CDR2: LGHDT and YNNKEL (reference sequence). Between the trimmed V and J ends, which lost 4 bases and 0 bases, there was a span of 7 bases. The CDR3 totals 14 residues. The CDR3 reads CASSPGSSYNEQFF. The CDR3 bases are TGTGCCAGCAGCCCCGGGAGCTCCTACAATGAGCAGTTCTTC.

Comment on this clonotype: A library made for alpha chains picked up this beta chain off target, so its size means little. This chain links TRBV29-1 with TRBJ1-2; no clear D. The ends were cut back, 2 bases at V and 4 bases at J, with 17 bases in the middle. The germline V gene has CDR1 SQVTM and CDR2 ANQGSEA. The length of the CDR3 is 15 residues. Here the CDR3 reads CSVESLWVMPYGYTF. CDR3 bases: TGCAGCGTTGAATCTCTATGGGTAATGCCCTATGGCTACACCTTC.

As for this clonotype: Found in a library prepared for alpha chains, this beta chain is an off-target read, and its abundance has little meaning. The chain couples TRBV11-1 to TRBJ2-3, with TRBD1 matching 7 bases. This CDR3 has 16 residues. CDR1 and CDR2 (germline): SGHAT, FQDESV (reference sequence). V was clipped by 5 bases and J by 3 bases; unmatched bases: 11. The CDR3 loop reads CASSPGTADRTDTQYF. The CDR3 region has the DNA TGTGCCAGCAGCCCCGGGACAGCGGATCGGACAGATACGCAGTATTTT.

Comment on this clonotype: Found in a library prepared for alpha chains, this beta chain is an off-target read, and its abundance has little meaning. This chain joins TRBV6-5 and TRBJ2-7; the D is unclear. V lost 0 bases to trimming and J lost 0 bases, with 9 bases between them. Germline CDR1 is MNHEY and CDR2 is SVGAGI. This CDR3 spans 15 amino acids. The CDR3 nucleotides read TGTGCCAGCAGTTACTCGCGCACGCCCTCCTACGAGCAGTACTTC. It codes for CASSYSRTPSYEQYF.

As concerns this clonotype: Because this beta chain is a stray read in a library intended to capture alpha chains, its abundance should not be given much weight. V and J are TRBV29-1 and TRBJ1-2; 8 bases line up with TRBD1. The CDR3 spans 12 residues. The germline V gene encodes CDR1 SQVTM and CDR2 ANQGSEA. Trimming cost V 3 bases and J 4 bases; bases outside gene matches: 1. CDR3 loop: CSVDTGGYGYTF. In nucleotides, the CDR3 is TGCAGCGTTGACACAGGGGGCTATGGCTACACCTTC. The whole variable domain, filled in from reference TRBV29-1 and TRBJ1-2, reads SAVISQKPSRDICQRGTSLTIQCQVDSQVTMMFWYRQQPGQSLTLIATANQGSEATYESGFVIDKFPISRPNLTFSTLTVSNMSPEDSSIYLCSVDTGGYGYTFGSGTRLTVV.

Concerning this clonotype: Being off target in a library aimed at alpha chains, this beta chain has a size of little meaning. The V and J genes are TRBV2 and TRBJ1-4, with a possible D match to TRBD1 (6 bases). The CDR3 has 13 amino acids. Per germline, CDR1 SNHLY and CDR2 FYNNEI. V was pared by 3 bases and J by 8 bases, with 10 bases between. The CDR3: CASSDRGKEKLFF. CDR3 in DNA: TGTGCCAGCAGTGACAGGGGCAAGGAAAAACTGTTTTTT.